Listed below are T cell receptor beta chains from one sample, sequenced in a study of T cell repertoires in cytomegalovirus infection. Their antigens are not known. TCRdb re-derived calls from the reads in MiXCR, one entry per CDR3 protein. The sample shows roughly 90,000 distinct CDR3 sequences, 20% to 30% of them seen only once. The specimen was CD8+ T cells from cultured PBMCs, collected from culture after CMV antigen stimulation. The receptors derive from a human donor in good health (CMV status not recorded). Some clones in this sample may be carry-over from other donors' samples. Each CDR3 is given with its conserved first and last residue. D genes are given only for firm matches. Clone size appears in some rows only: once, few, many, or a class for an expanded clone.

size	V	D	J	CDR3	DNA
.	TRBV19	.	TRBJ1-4	CASSSDRNEKLFF	TGTGCCAGTAGTAGCGACAGGAATGAAAAACTGTTTTTT
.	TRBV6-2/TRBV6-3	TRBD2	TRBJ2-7	CASSYSSRGYYEQYF	TGTGCCAGCAGTTACTCTTCGCGGGGGTACTACGAGCAGTACTTC
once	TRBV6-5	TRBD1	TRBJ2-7	CASSYAQGAYEQYF	TGTGCCAGCAGTTACGCACAGGGGGCTTACGAGCAGTACTTC
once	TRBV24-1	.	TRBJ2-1	CATSDRFEDSYNEQFF	TGTGCCACCAGTGATCGGTTTGAGGACTCCTACAATGAGCAGTTCTTC
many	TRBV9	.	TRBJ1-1	CASSVGGYTEAFF	TGTGCCAGCAGCGTGGGAGGGTACACTGAAGCTTTCTTT
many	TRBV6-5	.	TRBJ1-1	CASSYIREVMNTEAFF	TGTGCCAGCAGTTATATTCGGGAGGTCATGAACACTGAAGCTTTCTTT
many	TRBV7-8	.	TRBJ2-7	CASSQGDGLREQYF	TGTGCCAGCAGCCAAGGCGACGGCCTTCGGGAGCAGTACTTC
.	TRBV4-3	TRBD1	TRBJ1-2	CASSQGSGTGFGYTF	TGCGCCAGCAGCCAGGGTTCCGGGACAGGGTTCGGCTACACCTTC
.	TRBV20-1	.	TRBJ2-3	CSARTRMSSTDTQYF	TGCAGTGCTAGAACTCGTATGAGCAGCACAGATACGCAGTATTTT
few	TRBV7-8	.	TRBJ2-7	CATHTGLDSEQYF	TGTGCCACCCACACGGGGCTAGATTCCGAGCAGTACTTC
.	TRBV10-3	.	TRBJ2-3	CAIGGSTDTQYF	TGTGCCATCGGAGGGAGCACAGATACGCAGTATTTT
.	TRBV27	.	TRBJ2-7	CASSFQRTGTYEQYF	TGTGCCAGCAGTTTCCAGCGGACGGGCACCTACGAGCAGTACTTC
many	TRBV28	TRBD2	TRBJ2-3	CASSFGRVAGVTDTQYF	TGTGCCAGCAGTTTCGGGAGGGTAGCGGGGGTCACAGATACGCAGTATTTT
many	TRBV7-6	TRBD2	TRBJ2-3	CASSETSGGERDTQYF	TGTGCCAGCAGCGAGACTAGCGGCGGCGAGAGGGATACGCAGTATTTT
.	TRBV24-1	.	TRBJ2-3	CATSDRVATDTQYF	TGTGCCACCAGTGACAGGGTAGCCACAGATACGCAGTATTTT
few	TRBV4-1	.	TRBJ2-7	CASSQDPTLYEQYF	TGCGCCAGCAGCCAAGACCCGACCCTCTACGAGCAGTACTTC
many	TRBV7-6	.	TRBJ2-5	CASSLDLTVQETQYF	TGTGCCAGCAGCTTAGATCTGACAGTACAAGAGACCCAGTACTTC
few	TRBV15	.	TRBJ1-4	CATSRDRAPTNEKLFF	TGTGCCACCAGCAGAGATCGGGCACCAACTAATGAAAAACTGTTTTTT
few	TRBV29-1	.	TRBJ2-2	CSVASANTGELFF	TGCAGCGTTGCTTCGGCGAACACCGGGGAGCTGTTTTTT
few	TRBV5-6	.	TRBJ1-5	CASSLESQPQHF	TGTGCCAGCAGCTTGGAGAGTCAGCCCCAGCATTTT
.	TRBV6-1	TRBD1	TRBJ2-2	CASISGTGDTGELFF	TGTGCCAGCATCTCCGGGACAGGGGATACCGGGGAGCTGTTTTTT
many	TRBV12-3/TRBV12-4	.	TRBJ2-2	CASSLVTGELFF	TGTGCCAGCAGTTTAGTGACCGGGGAGCTGTTTTTT
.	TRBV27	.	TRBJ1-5	CASRQHNNQPQHF	TGTGCCAGCAGACAGCATAATAATCAGCCCCAGCATTTT
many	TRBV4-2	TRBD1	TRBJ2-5	CASSRRTGGDLETQYF	TGTGCCAGCAGCCGCCGGACAGGGGGCGACTTGGAGACCCAGTACTTC
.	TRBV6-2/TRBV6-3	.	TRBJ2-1	CASSYTGNSYNEQFF	TGTGCCAGCAGTTATACAGGGAACTCCTACAATGAGCAGTTCTTC
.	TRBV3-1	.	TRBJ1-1	CASSQPPGQNRFEAFF	TGTGCCAGCAGCCAACCCCCGGGACAAAACCGGTTTGAAGCTTTCTTT
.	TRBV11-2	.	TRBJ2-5	CADAAYQETQYF	TGTGCCGATGCGGCGTACCAAGAGACCCAGTACTTC
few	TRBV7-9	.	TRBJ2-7	CASSLGADNRDF	TGTGCCAGCAGCTTAGGGGCAGATAACCGAGACTTC
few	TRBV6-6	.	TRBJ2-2	CASTSGLNGELFF	TGTGCCAGCACCTCAGGGTTAAACGGGGAGCTGTTTTTT
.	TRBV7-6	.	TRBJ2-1	CASSLIPSGNEQFF	TGTGCCAGCAGCTTAATTCCTAGTGGCAATGAGCAGTTCTTC
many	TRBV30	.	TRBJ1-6	CAWSVEGTSYNSPLHF	TGTGCCTGGAGTGTTGAGGGGACATCCTATAATTCACCCCTCCACTTT
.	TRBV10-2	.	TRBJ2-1	CASSEGFTSGSYNEQFF	TGCGCCAGCAGTGAGGGTTTCACTTCGGGATCCTACAATGAGCAGTTCTTC
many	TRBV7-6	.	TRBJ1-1	CASSTGTYSENTEAFF	TGTGCCAGCAGCACCGGGACCTACTCCGAGAACACTGAAGCTTTCTTT
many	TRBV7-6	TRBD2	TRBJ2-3	CASSLGLAGDWGDTQYF	TGTGCCAGCAGCTTAGGACTAGCGGGGGACTGGGGAGATACGCAGTATTTT
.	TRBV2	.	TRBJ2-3	CASSALRTDTQYF	TGTGCCAGCAGTGCCCTGCGGACAGATACGCAGTATTTT
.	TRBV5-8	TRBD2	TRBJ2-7	CASIAGLADTFHYEQYF	TGTGCCAGCATTGCGGGACTAGCGGATACCTTCCACTACGAGCAGTACTTC
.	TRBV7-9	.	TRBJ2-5	CASRRGSGDQETQYF	TGTGCCAGCCGTAGGGGGAGCGGGGACCAAGAGACCCAGTACTTC
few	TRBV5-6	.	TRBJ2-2	CASSTVGSPTGELFF	TGTGCCAGCAGTACGGTGGGTAGTCCCACCGGGGAGCTGTTTTTT
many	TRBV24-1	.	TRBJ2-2	CATSEGRMTENTGELFF	TGTGCCACCAGTGAGGGGAGGATGACAGAAAACACCGGGGAGCTGTTTTTT
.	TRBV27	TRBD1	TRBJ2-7	CASSFGTGSYEQYF	TGTGCCAGCAGTTTCGGGACAGGGTCCTACGAGCAGTACTTC
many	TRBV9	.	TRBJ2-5	CASSVEGSEETQYF	TGTGCCAGCAGCGTAGAGGGCAGTGAAGAGACCCAGTACTTC
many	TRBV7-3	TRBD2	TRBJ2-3	CASSPLIAGETDTQYF	TGTGCCAGCAGCCCCCTTATAGCGGGGGAAACAGATACGCAGTATTTT
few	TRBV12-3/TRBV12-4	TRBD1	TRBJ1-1	CASRSRDSAGVNTEAFF	TGTGCCAGCAGGTCCCGGGACAGCGCGGGGGTGAACACTGAAGCTTTCTTT
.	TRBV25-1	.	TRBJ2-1	CASGDGYNEQFF	TGTGCCAGCGGGGACGGGTACAATGAGCAGTTCTTC
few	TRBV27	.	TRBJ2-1	CASRGLNNEQFF	TGTGCCAGCAGGGGGCTCAACAATGAGCAGTTCTTC
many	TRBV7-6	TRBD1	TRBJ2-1	CASSPGQGVNEQFF	TGTGCCAGCAGCCCGGGACAGGGGGTCAATGAGCAGTTCTTC
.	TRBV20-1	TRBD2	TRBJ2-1	CSGILAGGRVGNEQFF	TGCAGTGGAATACTAGCGGGAGGTCGGGTGGGGAATGAGCAGTTCTTC
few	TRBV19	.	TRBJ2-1	CASSIDRRGLSSYNEQFF	TGTGCCAGTAGTATAGATAGGCGGGGCCTAAGCTCCTACAATGAGCAGTTCTTC
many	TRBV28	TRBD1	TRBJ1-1	CASSFDREVLNTEAFF	TGTGCCAGCAGTTTCGACAGGGAGGTCCTGAACACTGAAGCTTTCTTT
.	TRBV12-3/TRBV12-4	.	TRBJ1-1	CASRGDKMNTEAFF	TGTGCCAGCAGGGGGGACAAAATGAACACTGAAGCTTTCTTT